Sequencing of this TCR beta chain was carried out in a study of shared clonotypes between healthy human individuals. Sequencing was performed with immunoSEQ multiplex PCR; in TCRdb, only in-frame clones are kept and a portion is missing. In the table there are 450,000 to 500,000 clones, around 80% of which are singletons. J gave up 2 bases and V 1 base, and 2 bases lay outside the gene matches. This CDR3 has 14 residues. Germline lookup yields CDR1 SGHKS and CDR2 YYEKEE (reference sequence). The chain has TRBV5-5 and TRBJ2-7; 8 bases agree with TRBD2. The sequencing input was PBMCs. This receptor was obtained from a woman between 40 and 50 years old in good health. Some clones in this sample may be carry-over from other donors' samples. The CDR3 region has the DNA TGTGCCAGCAGCTTGTCGGGACTAGCCTACGAGCAGTACTTC. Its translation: CASSLSGLAYEQYF.